This TCR beta chain came from a study of technical replicates of blood from several donors. Profiling relied on immunoSEQ multiplex PCR, and the TCRdb table lists in-frame clones only, not all of them. The table records 65,000 to 90,000 clones, 92% of them present only once. Germline V CDR1 and CDR2: KGHSH, LQKENI. The CDR3 extends over 15 amino acids. J lost 3 bases, V lost 5 bases, and 10 bases had no gene match. The sequence was obtained from a human donor in good health. The sequenced sample consisted of T cells isolated from PBMCs. The rearrangement links TRBV18 to TRBJ2-7, with 7 bases aligning to TRBD1. The CDR3 loop reads CASSTGQSAFYEQYF. The CDR3 DNA reads TGTGCCAGCTCAACGGGACAGTCGGCCTTCTACGAGCAGTACTTC.